These 21 T cell receptor beta chains share one sample of origin, sequenced in a study of early T cells in non-severe SARS-CoV-2 infection. One entry per CDR3 protein, called by TCRdb with MiXCR from the 5' RACE reads. Of approximately 56,000 distinct CDR3 sequences listed, about 10% are singletons. The sequenced sample was whole blood. These receptors were collected from an adult who was a healthcare worker with PCR-confirmed SARS-CoV-2 infection or an uninfected control (not recorded which).

This clonotype was detected ten times or more. V is TRBV29-1 and J is TRBJ2-1; 8 nucleotides agree with TRBD1. The germline V gene has CDR1 SQVTM and CDR2 ANQGSEA. With 6 bases clipped from V and 7 bases from J, the junction kept 14 bases outside the gene matches. The CDR3 is 15 amino acids. The CDR3 DNA follows: TGCAGCGTCGACTCAGGGGGCCCCATTAATAATGAGCAGTTCTTC. It is translated as CSVDSGGPINNEQFF.

This clonotype has a count of ten or more. V is TRBV29-1 and J is TRBJ2-2; D might be TRBD2 (6 bases). The germline V and J ends were trimmed by 6 bases and 7 bases, with 9 bases remaining between them. This CDR3 has 11 amino acids. Germline CDR1 and CDR2: SQVTM and ANQGSEA. The CDR3 spells CSVTSGGELFF. DNA for the CDR3: TGCAGCGTGACTAGTGGCGGGGAGCTGTTTTTT.

This clonotype was seen at least ten times. This chain uses TRBV4-1 with TRBJ1-5; unclear D gene. V lost 4 bases, J lost 2 bases, and 12 bases lay in between. The CDR3 extends over 15 amino acids. Germline values: CDR1 MGHRA, CDR2 YSYEKL. For the CDR3, the DNA is TGCGCCAGCAGCCCGCGCCCGCTTGGCAATCAGCCCCAGCATTTT. Encoded protein: CASSPRPLGNQPQHF.

This rearrangement joins TRBV20-1 to TRBJ2-5; TRBD2 aligns across 8 bases. Germline CDR1 is DFQATT and CDR2 is SNEGSKA (reference sequence). CDR3 length: 16 amino acids. V trimming: 3 bases; J trimming: 1 base; junction bases outside the gene matches: 10. As DNA, the CDR3 is TGCAGTGCTAGTCCTCTACTAGCGGCCATCCAAGAGACCCAGTACTTC. Protein: CSASPLLAAIQETQYF.

There are a few counts of this clonotype. The chain carries TRBV6-5 and TRBJ1-5; D remains ambiguous. The CDR3 is 12 amino acids. CDR1 MNHEY and CDR2 SVGAGI come from the germline V gene. V was clipped by 4 bases and J by 6 bases, with 7 bases between them. The CDR3 loop reads CASSSRSQPQHF. The CDR3 bases are TGTGCCAGCAGTTCCAGGAGTCAGCCCCAGCATTTT.

V usage is TRBV19 and J usage is TRBJ2-1, with 16 bases that match TRBD2. Losses at the gene ends were 5 bases for V and 6 bases for J; bases not matched to a gene: 4. This CDR3 is 16 amino acids long. From germline, CDR1 is LNHDA and CDR2 SQIVND (reference sequence). In DNA form, the CDR3 reads TGTGCCAGTAGTGGGGGACTAGCGGGAGGGCTCAATGAGCAGTTCTTC. This encodes CASSGGLAGGLNEQFF.

A word on this clonotype: A much larger clone differs from this one at a single base, so this may be a read error. V and J are TRBV7-2 and TRBJ1-5; D unresolved. This CDR3 has 13 residues. The germline V gene has CDR1 SGHTA and CDR2 FQGNSA. V was pared by 1 base and J by 6 bases, with 7 bases between. The CDR3 nucleotides are TGTGCCAGCAGCTTAGAGGCTAGTCAGCCCCAGCATTTT. Its translation is CASSLEASQPQHF.

This clonotype was observed many times. The chain combines TRBV19 with TRBJ2-3; the D gene is possibly TRBD1 (6 bases). The germline V gene has CDR1 LNHDA and CDR2 SQIVND (reference sequence). The CDR3 sequence is 14 residues long. The V end was cut by 6 bases, the J end by 2 bases, with 12 bases between. The CDR3 nucleotides read TGTGCCAGTAGCCGAAGGGGGTCCACAGATACGCAGTATTTT. Its protein product is CASSRRGSTDTQYF. Filled out from reference TRBV19 and TRBJ2-3, the complete variable domain reads DGGITQSPKYLFRKEGQNVTLSCEQNLNHDAMYWYRQDPGQGLRLIYYSQIVNDFQKGDIAEGYSVSREKKESFPLTVTSAQKNPTAFYLCASSRRGSTDTQYFGPGTRLTVL.

This clonotype was recorded many times. The rearrangement links TRBV13 to TRBJ2-1; perhaps TRBD2 as D (5 bases). This CDR3 comprises 12 residues. V gave up 5 bases and J gave up 8 bases, with 10 bases separating them. The germline V gene has CDR1 PRHDT and CDR2 FYEKMQ (reference sequence). CDR3 residues: CASSRGWHEQFF. The CDR3 DNA follows: TGTGCCAGCAGCCGCGGGTGGCATGAGCAGTTCTTC.

This clonotype has at least ten counts. The chain employs TRBV5-1 and TRBJ1-2; D unresolved. Germline V gives CDR1 SGHRS, CDR2 YFSETQ. The CDR3 is 13 amino acids. Trimming took off 3 bases at V and 6 bases at J, with 12 bases between the two ends. The CDR3 DNA is TGCGCCAGCAGCTCCACTGGCCTGGATGGCTACACCTTC. Translating gives CASSSTGLDGYTF.

This chain connects TRBV7-2 to TRBJ2-2; maybe TRBD2 (6 bases). Trimming took 3 bases from V and 4 from J, leaving 15 bases between them. The CDR3 runs 16 residues. The V gene's germline CDR1 is SGHTA and CDR2 FQGNSA. For the CDR3, the DNA is TGTGCCAGCAGCTTGTTTGGCGGGGTGGGCACCGGGGAGCTGTTTTTT. This translates into CASSLFGGVGTGELFF. The entire variable domain, with the rest obtained from reference TRBV7-2 and TRBJ2-2, is as follows: GAGVSQSPSNKVTEKGKDVELRCDPISGHTALYWYRQSLGQGLEFLIYFQGNSAPDKSGLPSDRFSAERTGGSVSTLTIQRTQQEDSAVYLCASSLFGGVGTGELFFGEGSRLTVL.

This clonotype has ten or more counts. V gene TRBV6-2 or TRBV6-3 combines with J gene TRBJ2-7, with TRBD2 matching over 7 bases. Germline values: CDR1 MNHEY, CDR2 SVGEGT. The CDR3 consists of 13 residues. With V trimmed by 2 bases and J by 3 bases, 1 base remained unmatched. CDR3 sequence: CASSYGLVYEQYF. The CDR3 DNA reads TGTGCCAGCAGTTACGGACTAGTCTACGAGCAGTACTTC.

Many counts were recorded for this clonotype. The rearrangement uses TRBV7-9 and TRBJ2-2; D possibly corresponds to TRBD2 (5 bases). From germline, CDR1 is SEHNR and CDR2 FQNEAQ (reference sequence). V was clipped by 2 bases and J by 4 bases, with 11 bases between them. The CDR3 is 15 residues long. The CDR3 sequence: CASSLIPRGTGELFF. CDR3 in DNA: TGTGCCAGCAGCTTAATCCCCCGGGGCACCGGGGAGCTGTTTTTT.

This clonotype was seen repeatedly, ten times or more. The V gene is TRBV2, the J gene TRBJ2-7; 10 bases are shared with TRBD1. Looked up from germline, CDR1 is SNHLY and CDR2 is FYNNEI. The V gene end was trimmed by 5 bases and the J gene end by 2 bases; junction bases not matched to a gene: 3. This CDR3 contains 14 residues. The CDR3 sequence: CASSPGTGAYEQYF. The CDR3 DNA is TGTGCCAGCAGTCCCGGGACAGGGGCCTACGAGCAGTACTTC.

The chain carries TRBV25-1 and TRBJ1-4, with unresolved D. The CDR3 runs to 16 residues. Trimming pared 3 bases from V and 3 bases from J, leaving 14 bases between. CDR1 is MGHDK and CDR2 is SYGVNS in the germline V gene. In DNA form, the CDR3 reads TGTGCCAGCAGTGATTACCTCCACCTATCTAATGAAAAACTGTTTTTT. Its protein product is CASSDYLHLSNEKLFF.

The chain links TRBV29-1 to TRBJ1-4; D unresolved. The V end lost 3 bases, the J end lost 5 bases, and 7 bases lay between the germline ends. The CDR3 sequence is 12 residues long. In germline, CDR1 is SQVTM, CDR2 ANQGSEA. The DNA of the CDR3 is TGCAGCGTTGAGGATGGAAATGAAAAACTGTTTTTT. Translated, it gives CSVEDGNEKLFF.

This clonotype has ten or more counts. CDR3 in amino acids: CSAPWDLGEETEAFF. In nucleotides, the CDR3 is TGCAGTGCTCCGTGGGACCTGGGGGAAGAGACTGAAGCTTTCTTT. The V and J genes are TRBV20-1 and TRBJ1-1, with a possible D match to TRBD1 (5 bases). Looked up from germline, CDR1 is DFQATT and CDR2 is SNEGSKA (reference sequence). The length of the CDR3 is 15 residues. Between the trimmed V and J ends, which lost 5 bases and 5 bases, there was a span of 21 bases.

This clonotype was seen many times. The genes are TRBV2 and TRBJ2-1; a weak D match, TRBD2 (5 bases). Trimming stripped 5 bases from V and 8 bases from J, with 19 bases between. Per the germline V gene, CDR1 is SNHLY and CDR2 is FYNNEI. This CDR3 spans 15 amino acids. CDR3 in DNA: TGTGCCAGCAGTCCGGGGTACTTCAGCGGAGATGAGCAGTTCTTC. Its protein is CASSPGYFSGDEQFF.

This clonotype appeared many times. This chain joins TRBV12-3 or TRBV12-4 and TRBJ2-1, with D possibly TRBD2 on 6 matching bases. The V end was cut by 7 bases, the J end by 4 bases, with 11 bases between. The CDR3 has 13 residues. CDR3 loop: CASKAGPYNEQFF. CDR3 DNA: TGTGCCAGCAAGGCGGGACCTTACAATGAGCAGTTCTTC.

At least ten counts were recorded for this clonotype. The gene calls are TRBV29-1 and TRBJ2-7, with 8 bases that match TRBD1. Germline V lookup: CDR1 SQVTM, CDR2 ANQGSEA. V lost 7 bases to trimming and J lost 7 bases; unmatched junction nucleotides: 9. This CDR3 spans 12 amino acids. The CDR3 DNA reads TGCAGCGGTAGTGACAGGGGCGAGGAGCAGTACTTC. Translation gives CSGSDRGEEQYF.

The V gene is TRBV5-1, the J gene TRBJ1-1; 10 positions agree with TRBD1. After removal of 7 bases from V and 2 bases from J, the junction contained 11 bases not matched to a gene. The CDR3 contains 16 residues. Germline V gene lookup returns CDR1 SGHRS and CDR2 YFSETQ. The CDR3 DNA reads TGCGCCAGCGTTGGACAGGGGGACGCAATCAACACTGAAGCTTTCTTT. Translation gives CASVGQGDAINTEAFF.